This TCR beta chain was captured in a study of T cells in localized non-small cell lung cancer. Data came from immunoSEQ multiplex PCR; TCRdb stores just in-frame clones and leaves some out. Of over a thousand clones listed, 23% are singletons. The source is a male donor at least 60 years old with stage III squamous cell lung carcinoma. The material sequenced was normal lung tissue next to the tumor, taken before any cancer treatment.

CDR3 in DNA: TGTGCCAGCAGCCCATTAACAGCTAGCAATCAGCCCCAGCATTTT. Protein product: CASSPLTASNQPQHF. The V gene is TRBV11-3, the J gene TRBJ1-5; D unclear. The CDR3 runs 15 residues. V was trimmed by 5 bases and J by 0 bases, leaving 11 bases between them. The V gene's germline CDR1 is SGHNT and CDR2 YENEEA.